Shown below are 8 T cell receptor beta chains from a single sample sequenced in a study of blood T cell repertoires in COVID-19. The table came from immunoSEQ multiplex PCR; TCRdb's copy has only in-frame clones and leaves some out. The sample shows about 430,000 clones, about 90% of them seen only once. The sequenced sample was peripheral blood. The receptors shown here come from a man aged 18 to 30 with COVID-19, enrolled during active disease.

The genes are TRBV3-1 (or the pseudogene TRBV3-2) and TRBJ2-4; maybe TRBD2 (6 bases). The CDR3 consists of 16 residues. Trimming cost V 2 bases and J 8 bases, with 19 bases left between them. The germline gives CDR1 LGHDT, CDR2 YNNKEL (reference sequence). This CDR3 reads CASSQSGGAARDIQYF. CDR3 nucleotides: TGTGCCAGCAGCCAATCCGGAGGGGCCGCTCGGGACATTCAGTACTTC.

The genes are TRBV20-1 and TRBJ1-4; D remains unclear. The V end was cut by 2 bases, the J end by 8 bases, with 6 bases between. The germline V gene encodes CDR1 DFQATT and CDR2 SNEGSKA (reference sequence). This CDR3 spans 11 amino acids. The CDR3, as DNA: TGCAGTGCTAGACATTTGGAAAAACTGTTTTTT. Protein product: CSARHLEKLFF.

The chain links TRBV5-1 to TRBJ2-3; 8 bases line up with TRBD2. The germline V gene encodes CDR1 SGHRS and CDR2 YFSETQ. J gave up 5 bases and V 4 bases, and 12 bases lay outside the gene matches. This CDR3 is 16 amino acids long. The CDR3 DNA reads TGCGCCAGCAGCCTTGCCGGACCCGCGGGGGGAGATACGCAGTATTTT. Translated: CASSLAGPAGGDTQYF.

The V and J genes are TRBV29-1 and TRBJ2-2; TRBD2 matches at 9 bases. The CDR3 is 14 residues long. V shed 7 bases and J 5 bases; nucleotides not matched to a gene: 8. Germline lookup yields CDR1 SQVTM and CDR2 ANQGSEA. CDR3 sequence reads: CSGVAGGGTGELFF. DNA for the CDR3: TGCAGCGGTGTGGCGGGAGGGGGAACCGGGGAGCTGTTTTTT.

This rearrangement joins TRBV28 to TRBJ1-1; D unresolved. V lost 2 bases, J lost 4 bases, and 8 bases lay in between. Germline CDR1 reads MDHEN; CDR2 reads SYDVKM. This CDR3 comprises 13 residues. The CDR3 bases are TGTGCCAGCAGTTTAATAAGGAGCACTGAAGCTTTCTTT. It yields the protein CASSLIRSTEAFF. The variable domain in full, completed from reference TRBV28 and TRBJ1-1, reads DVKVTQSSRYLVKRTGEKVFLECVQDMDHENMFWYRQDPGLGLRLIYFSYDVKMKEKGDIPEGYSVSREKKERFSLILESASTNQTSMYLCASSLIRSTEAFFGQGTRLTVV.

The rearrangement uses TRBV5-1 and TRBJ2-7; D gene uncertain. CDR1 and CDR2 (germline): SGHRS, YFSETQ. This CDR3 has 14 amino acids. V was shortened by 0 bases and J by 6 bases, with 13 bases between the two germline ends. DNA of the CDR3: TGCGCCAGCAGCTTGGATAGTAGTAATTTCGAGCAGTACTTC. It yields the protein CASSLDSSNFEQYF. The entire variable domain, with the rest obtained from reference TRBV5-1 and TRBJ2-7, is as follows: KAGVTQTPRYLIKTRGQQVTLSCSPISGHRSVSWYQQTPGQGLQFLFEYFSETQRNKGNFPGRFSGRQFSNSRSEMNVSTLELGDSALYLCASSLDSSNFEQYFGPGTRLTVT.

V and J are TRBV7-9 and TRBJ1-2, with TRBD1 identical over 10 bases. The CDR3 sequence is 16 residues long. Germline V gene data show CDR1 as SEHNR and CDR2 as FQNEAQ (reference sequence). J was trimmed by 1 base and V by 8 bases; bases with no gene match: 10. CDR3 sequence (DNA): TGTGCCAGCGTCCGACAGGGGGCGATTTTTAACTATGGCTACACCTTC. Amino acid sequence: CASVRQGAIFNYGYTF.

The CDR3 reads CASSLLPVSYEQYF. The CDR3 DNA reads TGTGCCAGCAGCTTACTCCCAGTATCCTACGAGCAGTACTTC. The rearrangement links TRBV11-3 to TRBJ2-7; D unclear. Germline V gene sequence: CDR1 SGHNT, CDR2 YENEEA. Trimming removed 2 bases from V and 1 base from J, with 9 bases in between. This CDR3 is built from 14 residues.